The 28 T cell receptor beta chains reported below all come from one sample, sequenced in a study of blood T cell repertoires in COVID-19. Method: immunoSEQ multiplex PCR; TCRdb's copy keeps in-frame clones and lacks some. The sample holds roughly 500,000 clones, 80% to 90% seen once. The sample comprised peripheral blood. All receptors come from a man aged 18 to 29 with COVID-19, enrolled during active disease.

CDR3 nucleotide sequence: TGTGCCAGCTCCAGGGCCGGTCAATACGAGCAGTACTTC. This sequence encodes CASSRAGQYEQYF. The gene calls are TRBV7-2 and TRBJ2-7, with a weak D call TRBD1 (5 bases). Trimming pared 8 bases from V and 4 bases from J, leaving 15 bases between. The germline V gene has CDR1 SGHTA and CDR2 FQGNSA. CDR3 length: 13 residues.

V gene TRBV6-6 combines with J gene TRBJ2-5; TRBD2 matches at 7 bases. With 2 bases clipped from V and 5 bases from J, the junction kept 5 bases outside the gene matches. The CDR3 has 14 amino acids. Germline CDR1 MNHNY, CDR2 SVGAGI (reference sequence). The CDR3 DNA follows: TGTGCCAGCAGTTACGGTGGGGGAGGGGAGACCCAGTACTTC. As protein: CASSYGGGGETQYF.

This clone was recorded a few times. The gene calls are TRBV11-1 and TRBJ2-3; the D is unclear. Trimming pared 3 bases from V and 4 bases from J, leaving 11 bases between. Looked up from germline, CDR1 is SGHAT and CDR2 is FQDESV (reference sequence). CDR3 length: 14 amino acids. CDR3 amino acids: CASSFGGFPDTQYF. CDR3 coding DNA: TGTGCCAGCAGCTTTGGCGGATTCCCAGATACGCAGTATTTT.

This clone was seen just once. J is TRBJ2-1 and V is TRBV18, with D perhaps TRBD1 (6 bases). Trimming removed 0 bases from V and 13 bases from J, with 13 bases in between. CDR1 is KGHSH and CDR2 is LQKENI in the germline V gene. The length of the CDR3 is 13 residues. CDR3 region: CASSPPYDRRQFF. In DNA, the CDR3 is TGTGCCAGCTCACCACCGTACGACAGGCGACAGTTCTTC.

The chain uses TRBV7-3 and TRBJ2-1; 8 bases map to TRBD2. Trimming at V came to 5 bases and at J to 10 bases, leaving 16 bases not matched to a gene. The V gene's germline CDR1 is SGHTA and CDR2 FQGTGA. The CDR3 is made up of 16 amino acids. CDR3 nucleotide sequence: TGTGCCAGCAGCCCGTTAGCGGGGACCTTAAATAGGGAGCAGTTCTTC. It yields the protein CASSPLAGTLNREQFF.

The genes are TRBV7-9 and TRBJ1-2; no reliable D call. Trimming pared 2 bases from V and 2 bases from J, leaving 9 bases between. Germline-derived CDR1 and CDR2 are SEHNR and FQNEAQ (reference sequence). The CDR3 has 14 amino acids. The CDR3 loop is CASSLPGGNYGYTF. The CDR3 DNA follows: TGTGCCAGCAGCTTACCGGGAGGGAACTATGGCTACACCTTC.

The V and J genes are TRBV5-1 and TRBJ2-7, with D perhaps TRBD2 (7 bases). V was trimmed by 4 bases and J by 2 bases, leaving 13 bases between them. This CDR3 is 14 amino acids long. The germline V gene has CDR1 SGHRS and CDR2 YFSETQ. CDR3: CASSRGANPYEQYF. CDR3 nucleotide sequence: TGCGCCAGCAGCCGGGGGGCCAACCCCTACGAGCAGTACTTC.

V gene TRBV5-1 combines with J gene TRBJ2-3; 13 nucleotides line up with TRBD2. Germline V gene data show CDR1 as SGHRS and CDR2 as YFSETQ. The CDR3 has 15 amino acids. V was clipped by 4 bases and J by 3 bases; unmatched bases: 2. CDR3 coding DNA: TGCGCCAGCAGCCCGACTAGCGGGGGGACAGATACGCAGTATTTT. Translation: CASSPTSGGTDTQYF.

The chain links TRBV2 to TRBJ1-5; D is unclear. The CDR3 totals 13 residues. V was cut by 5 bases and J by 4 bases, with 9 bases left in between. Germline assignment: CDR1 SNHLY and CDR2 FYNNEI. The CDR3: CASSMSGNQPQHF. In DNA, the CDR3 is TGTGCCAGCAGTATGTCGGGGAATCAGCCCCAGCATTTT.

The chain recombines TRBV6-4 with TRBJ2-3; the match to TRBD2 covers 11 bases. The CDR3 totals 16 residues. Trimming at V came to 10 bases and at J to 4 bases, leaving 13 bases not matched to a gene. The germline V gene encodes CDR1 MRHNA and CDR2 SNTAGT. The CDR3 is CANLLAGGVGADTQYF. CDR3 coding DNA: TGTGCCAACCTTCTAGCGGGAGGCGTGGGGGCAGATACGCAGTATTTT.

The chain is built from TRBV6-4 and TRBJ2-1; TRBD1 aligns across 7 bases. V lost 5 bases, J lost 0 bases, and 7 bases stayed unmatched. This CDR3 spans 16 amino acids. The V gene's germline CDR1 is MRHNA and CDR2 SNTAGT. The CDR3 reads CASSRRGGSSYNEQFF. In DNA form, the CDR3 reads TGTGCCAGCAGTCGACGAGGGGGCAGCTCCTACAATGAGCAGTTCTTC.

J is TRBJ2-5 and V is TRBV6-2 or TRBV6-3; 8 bases line up with TRBD2. Germline values: CDR1 MNHEY, CDR2 SVGEGT. V lost 5 bases, J lost 5 bases, and 10 bases stayed unmatched. The CDR3 loop spans 15 amino acids. The CDR3 coding sequence is TGTGCCAGCAGTGGCAGTGCGGGGGGCAGGGAGACCCAGTACTTC. This gives the protein CASSGSAGGRETQYF.

The V call is TRBV12-3 or TRBV12-4, the J call TRBJ2-7; maybe TRBD2 (6 bases). CDR3 size: 13 residues. Deletions cut 6 bases from V and 6 bases from J, with 15 bases between. CDR3 sequence reads: CASSPTSIGEQYF. The CDR3 DNA sequence: TGTGCCAGCAGCCCTACTAGCATCGGCGAGCAGTACTTC.

The V gene is TRBV19, the J gene TRBJ2-7, with 8 positions matching TRBD1. V lost 6 bases and J lost 2; bases outside the gene matches: 9. Germline V gene data show CDR1 as LNHDA and CDR2 as SQIVND (reference sequence). CDR3 length: 15 amino acids. The CDR3 reads CASSPSGTGAYEQYF. Here the CDR3 DNA reads TGTGCCAGTAGCCCGTCCGGGACAGGAGCCTACGAGCAGTACTTC. Full variable domain (rest looked up from reference TRBV19 and TRBJ2-7): DGGITQSPKYLFRKEGQNVTLSCEQNLNHDAMYWYRQDPGQGLRLIYYSQIVNDFQKGDIAEGYSVSREKKESFPLTVTSAQKNPTAFYLCASSPSGTGAYEQYFGPGTRLTVT.

The chain couples TRBV4-2 to TRBJ2-7; 7 bases are a match to TRBD2. CDR3 size: 15 residues. Germline CDR1 reads LGHNA; CDR2 reads YNFKEQ. The trim removed 1 base at V and 4 bases at J, leaving 7 bases unmatched. CDR3 coding DNA: TGTGCCAGCAGCCAAGCGGCGGGGGAGAGTTACGAGCAGTACTTC. Protein sequence: CASSQAAGESYEQYF.

The genes are TRBV20-1 and TRBJ2-5; possibly TRBD2 for D (5 bases). V dropped 6 bases and J dropped 7 bases, with 12 bases sitting between them. The CDR3 sequence is 11 residues long. The V gene's germline CDR1 is DFQATT and CDR2 SNEGSKA (reference sequence). The CDR3 protein is CSARRSGTQYF. As DNA, the CDR3 is TGCAGTGCCAGGAGGTCGGGGACCCAGTACTTC.

The chain links TRBV19 to TRBJ2-3, with D maybe TRBD2 (5 bases). This CDR3 has 11 amino acids. Germline V gene data show CDR1 as LNHDA and CDR2 as SQIVND (reference sequence). V lost 5 bases and J lost 5, with 5 bases in between. CDR3 nucleotides: TGTGCCAGTAGTGGGAGAGATACGCAGTATTTT. Its translation is CASSGRDTQYF.

V gene TRBV2 combines with J gene TRBJ2-5, with 7 bases aligning to TRBD2. Trimming took 3 bases from V and 5 from J; bases not matched to a gene: 0. CDR3 size: 12 residues. Looked up from germline, CDR1 is SNHLY and CDR2 is FYNNEI. CDR3 sequence reads: CASSEGGETQYF. DNA of the CDR3: TGTGCCAGCAGTGAGGGGGGGGAGACCCAGTACTTC.

CDR3 amino acids: CASRGTLDQETQYF. CDR3 sequence (DNA): TGTGCCAGCAGGGGGACTCTTGACCAAGAGACCCAGTACTTC. The J gene is TRBJ2-5, the V gene TRBV6-5; D is perhaps TRBD2 (6 bases). The CDR3 covers 14 residues. Germline-derived CDR1 and CDR2 are MNHEY and SVGAGI. The V end was cut by 6 bases, the J end by 0 bases, with 11 bases between.

The chain uses TRBV28 and TRBJ2-7; a possible D gene is TRBD2 (5 bases). Germline V gene sequence: CDR1 MDHEN, CDR2 SYDVKM. Trimming removed 6 bases from V and 4 bases from J, with 19 bases in between. This CDR3 is 15 amino acids long. The DNA of the CDR3 is TGTGCCAGCAGAGGACGAGGGCTAGGAGGTTACGAGCAGTACTTC. Protein product: CASRGRGLGGYEQYF.

V is TRBV5-4 and J is TRBJ2-1, with D tentatively TRBD2 (6 bases). Germline V lookup: CDR1 SGHNT, CDR2 YYREEE (reference sequence). The V end lost 4 bases, the J end lost 10 bases, and 9 bases lay between the germline ends. This CDR3 is built from 11 residues. The CDR3 sequence is CASSVGREQFF. The CDR3 DNA reads as TGTGCCAGCAGCGTGGGGAGGGAGCAGTTCTTC.

The chain carries TRBV3-1 (or the pseudogene TRBV3-2) and TRBJ1-2; TRBD1 is a possible D gene (5 bases). The CDR3 loop spans 13 amino acids. V lost 2 bases to trimming and J lost 8 bases, with 12 bases between them. CDR1 and CDR2 from the germline V gene are LGHDT and YNNKEL (reference sequence). CDR3 loop: CASSQPGIGGYTF. DNA of the CDR3: TGTGCCAGCAGCCAACCAGGGATTGGAGGCTACACCTTC.

The J gene is TRBJ2-1, the V gene TRBV2; 10 nucleotides align to TRBD2. The J segment lost 4 bases and the V segment lost 6 bases, leaving 9 bases of the junction unmatched. This CDR3 has 16 residues. Germline-derived CDR1 and CDR2 are SNHLY and FYNNEI. The CDR3 protein is CASSEIGLADYNEQFF. The DNA of the CDR3 is TGTGCCAGCAGCGAAATAGGACTAGCGGATTACAATGAGCAGTTCTTC.

V and J are TRBV6-5 and TRBJ1-3, with D maybe TRBD1 (6 bases). V lost 6 bases and J lost 0, with 12 bases in between. Germline CDR1 is MNHEY and CDR2 is SVGAGI. The CDR3 runs to 15 residues. The CDR3 protein is CASSRDRFSGNTIYF. CDR3 in DNA: TGTGCCAGCAGCCGAGACAGGTTCTCTGGAAACACCATATATTTT.

This rearrangement joins TRBV10-2 to TRBJ2-1, with D hard to call. Trimming cost V 0 bases and J 4 bases, with 10 bases left between them. Germline V lookup: CDR1 WSHSY, CDR2 SAAADI. The CDR3 covers 15 residues. This CDR3 is CASSESYSSYNEQFF. CDR3 DNA: TGCGCCAGCAGTGAGTCTTACAGTTCTTACAATGAGCAGTTCTTC.

The rearrangement joins TRBV5-6 to TRBJ2-1; D is possibly TRBD2 (5 bases). The CDR3 length is 13 residues. The germline V gene encodes CDR1 SGHDT and CDR2 YYEEEE. V lost 0 bases and J lost 8, with 9 bases in between. DNA for the CDR3: TGTGCCAGCAGCTTGGCGGACTGGGATGAGCAGTTCTTC. Protein sequence: CASSLADWDEQFF.

This chain links TRBV6-5 with TRBJ1-4; a possible D gene is TRBD1 (5 bases). The V gene lost 7 bases and the J gene lost 3 bases, with 12 bases spanning the gap. CDR1 MNHEY and CDR2 SVGAGI come from the germline V gene. The CDR3 is made up of 14 amino acids. The CDR3 sequence: CASTSGGANEKLFF. The CDR3 DNA sequence: TGTGCCAGCACCTCCGGGGGGGCTAATGAAAAACTGTTTTTT.

The J gene is TRBJ1-1, the V gene TRBV29-1; the D gene is possibly TRBD1 (5 bases). This CDR3 comprises 12 residues. Germline CDR1 reads SQVTM; CDR2 reads ANQGSEA. The germline V and J ends were trimmed by 3 bases and 5 bases, with 10 bases remaining between them. The CDR3 region is CSVEGGGTEAFF. Here the CDR3 DNA reads TGCAGCGTTGAGGGGGGTGGAACTGAAGCTTTCTTT. Combining the CDR3 with reference TRBV29-1 and TRBJ1-1 gives the whole variable domain SAVISQKPSRDICQRGTSLTIQCQVDSQVTMMFWYRQQPGQSLTLIATANQGSEATYESGFVIDKFPISRPNLTFSTLTVSNMSPEDSSIYLCSVEGGGTEAFFGQGTRLTVV.